The 5 T cell receptor beta chains given below trace back to one sample, sequenced in a study of PD-1 blockade in mismatch repair-deficient tumors (TCRdb year 2017). Library generation was performed with the immunoSEQ multiplex PCR assay. This immuneACCESS table, as held by TCRdb, lists in-frame sequences with V and J called but not all clones. Of the missing ones, under half trace to an unresolved V gene in checked studies; the others have no known cause. The sample table contains 35,000 to 40,000 clones; only one count was recorded for roughly three quarters of them. The top ten constitute 22% of the sample. Sample: peripheral blood, taken 4 weeks after starting pembrolizumab. The receptors were gathered from an adult with mismatch repair-deficient cancer.

This chain connects TRBV30 to TRBJ2-7; possible D gene TRBD2, 6 bases. This CDR3 spans 15 amino acids. Trimming shortened V by 4 bases and J by 5 bases, and 21 bases separated the two germline ends. Germline V lookup: CDR1 GTSNPN, CDR2 SVGIG (reference sequence). The CDR3: CAWTAEKPGDHEQYF. The CDR3 region has the DNA TGTGCCTGGACCGCGGAGAAGCCGGGGGACCACGAGCAGTACTTC.

This chain links TRBV19 with TRBJ2-7, with a tentative D call TRBD1 (6 bases). V lost 4 bases to trimming and J lost 3 bases, with 13 bases between them. The CDR3 consists of 14 residues. Germline V gene sequence: CDR1 LNHDA, CDR2 SQIVND (reference sequence). The CDR3 region has the DNA TGTGCCAGTAGTAAGCCGGGACAAATCTACGAGCAGTACTTC. It codes for CASSKPGQIYEQYF. Variable domain in full (rest from reference TRBV19 and TRBJ2-7): DGGITQSPKYLFRKEGQNVTLSCEQNLNHDAMYWYRQDPGQGLRLIYYSQIVNDFQKGDIAEGYSVSREKKESFPLTVTSAQKNPTAFYLCASSKPGQIYEQYFGPGTRLTVT.

The genes are TRBV30 and TRBJ2-2; possibly TRBD1 for D (5 bases). Germline V gene sequence: CDR1 GTSNPN, CDR2 SVGIG (reference sequence). The CDR3 totals 14 residues. Trimming removed 5 bases from V and 4 bases from J, with 14 bases in between. Here the CDR3 DNA reads TGTGCCTGGGCCGGGTGGGGCCGCACCGGGGAGCTGTTTTTT. Its protein product is CAWAGWGRTGELFF.

This clone has just a few counts. V and J are TRBV5-6 and TRBJ2-7; 11 bases match TRBD1. Germline trimming cut 3 bases from V and 3 bases from J; bases unmatched to any gene: 5. The CDR3 spans 15 residues. Germline V gene sequence: CDR1 SGHDT, CDR2 YYEEEE. DNA for the CDR3: TGTGCCAGCAGCTGGGGGACAGGGGGTATCTACGAGCAGTACTTC. Translation gives CASSWGTGGIYEQYF.

The CDR3 region is CASSLLYNEQFF. The CDR3 DNA reads TGTGCCAGCAGCTTACTTTACAATGAGCAGTTCTTC. V is TRBV7-9 and J is TRBJ2-1; D gene unclear. The CDR3 has 12 amino acids. CDR1 and CDR2 from the germline V gene are SEHNR and FQNEAQ (reference sequence). Trimming pared 2 bases from V and 4 bases from J, leaving 3 bases between. Supplemented by reference TRBV7-9 and TRBJ2-1, the full variable domain reads DTGVSQNPRHKITKRGQNVTFRCDPISEHNRLYWYRQTLGQGPEFLTYFQNEAQLEKSRLLSDRFSAERPKGSFSTLEIQRTEQGDSAMYLCASSLLYNEQFFGPGTRLTVL.